Shown below are 3 T cell receptor beta chains from a single sample sequenced in a study of T cell repertoires in cytomegalovirus infection. TCRdb processed the reads anew with MiXCR; each CDR3 protein has one entry. In the table there are 250,000 to 300,000 distinct CDR3 sequences, approximately 15% of which are singletons. Sequences were obtained from PBMCs. The receptor source for this set is a human donor in good health (CMV status not recorded). Some clones in this sample may be carry-over from other donors' samples.

This clonotype was seen repeatedly, ten times or more. The chain uses TRBV5-4 and TRBJ1-1; D might be TRBD1 (5 bases). The CDR3 has 15 amino acids. Per the germline V gene, CDR1 is SGHNT and CDR2 is YYREEE (reference sequence). The ends were cut back, 0 bases at V and 1 base at J, with 10 bases in the middle. CDR3 coding DNA: TGTGCCAGCAGCTTGGGCGGGGACGGGAACACTGAAGCTTTCTTT. It yields the protein CASSLGGDGNTEAFF.

This sequence joins TRBV11-2 and TRBJ2-5; D is unresolved. Trimming left V 4 bases short and J 4 bases short, with 10 bases between. Germline values: CDR1 SGHAT, CDR2 FQNNGV. CDR3 length: 13 amino acids. CDR3 residues: CASSSDGPETQYF. The CDR3, as DNA: TGTGCCAGCAGCTCAGATGGCCCAGAGACCCAGTACTTC.

This clonotype was recorded many times. The CDR3 loop is CASLKTGMPGELFF. Written as DNA, the CDR3 is TGTGCCAGCTTGAAGACAGGGATGCCCGGGGAGCTGTTTTTT. The V call is TRBV7-9, the J call TRBJ2-2; 7 positions match TRBD1. Germline CDR1 and CDR2: SEHNR and FQNEAQ (reference sequence). There are 14 residues in the CDR3. Trimming removed 8 bases from V and 6 bases from J; junction bases left unmatched: 9.